The sequence of this T cell receptor beta chain was determined in a study of shared clonotypes between healthy human individuals. Study details: Contributing individuals were a couple of females and three males aged 18 to 49.

General study findings and limits: Among a few donors, roughly 5% of naive CD4 clonotypes were found in common.

The material for each subset, its genomic DNA, was split evenly across several immunoSEQ plates. Sequencing was performed with immunoSEQ multiplex PCR; in TCRdb, only in-frame clones are kept and a portion is missing. The sample has some 2.3 million clones, about 92% seen once. Comments on this clone: Its target is not known.

Germline CDR1 reads LGHNA; CDR2 reads YNFKEQ. Trimming cost V 5 bases and J 3 bases; bases outside gene matches: 9. There are 15 residues in the CDR3. The chain is built from TRBV4-2 and TRBJ2-7; TRBD2 agrees at 8 bases. The material sequenced was naive CD4+ T cells from PBMCs. Subset in this sample: CD45RA+ positively selected. The clonotype originates from a man aged 18 to 30 in good health. Some clones in this sample may be carry-over from other donors' samples. The CDR3 here is CASSSTSGTYYEQYF. Here the CDR3 DNA reads TGTGCCAGCAGCTCTACTAGCGGCACATACTACGAGCAGTACTTC.